This TCR beta chain was identified during a study of neurological immune-mediated disorders. The CDR3 runs to 15 residues. The V and J ends lost 2 bases and 6 bases respectively, with 13 bases between them. Germline V gene sequence: CDR1 SEHNR, CDR2 FQNEAQ (reference sequence). A total of 2 million PBMCs stored at -80 degrees C provided the unsorted libraries. Synthesis of cDNA used 5'RACE (with 10-nucleotide random UMIs). TCRdb redid the calling of the 5' RACE reads with MiXCR, one entry per CDR3 protein. This table holds about 52,000 distinct CDR3 sequences, roughly 3.8% found once. This clonotype was detected many times.

This clonotype was obtained from a man aged 55 to 70 with multiple sclerosis. Sequencing was done on a sample of PBMCs. The rearrangement joins TRBV7-9 to TRBJ1-4; D is perhaps TRBD1 (6 bases). The CDR3 DNA reads as TGTGCCAGCAGCTTAACGGGGGCATCTGATGAAAAACTGTTTTTT. Amino acid sequence: CASSLTGASDEKLFF.